This T cell receptor beta chain was profiled in a study of read filtering for tumor transcriptome and immune sequencing. Every patient had bone marrow sampled while the disease was active. This clonotype was detected many times. Its antigen is not known. The CDR3 runs 16 residues. From germline, CDR1 is SGHRS and CDR2 YFSETQ. V trimming: 0 bases; J trimming: 3 bases; junction bases outside the gene matches: 7. Study-level results: Correlation between methods rose after single-read clonotypes were removed.

Molecular barcoded adaptors covering alpha/delta and beta/gamma chains were used on approximately 400 ng RNA. TCRdb re-called the reads through MiXCR, storing one row per CDR3 protein. Of fewer than 30,000 distinct CDR3 sequences detected, around a fifth appear once; the ten largest clones hold around a sixth. This receptor was taken from a donor older than 35 with multiple myeloma. The sequencing input was a population of CD138-negative cells sorted from bone marrow. The chain recombines TRBV5-1 with TRBJ2-7; 9 nucleotides match TRBD1. CDR3 nucleotide sequence: TGCGCCAGCAGCTTGGATTCCGGGACAGGGCTCTACGAGCAGTACTTC. It yields the protein CASSLDSGTGLYEQYF.